The 24 T cell receptor beta chains below come from one sample, sequenced in a study of shared clonotypes between healthy human individuals. TCRdb's table, derived via immunoSEQ multiplex PCR, lists solely in-frame clones and lacks some. The sample consists of over a million clones, about 98.5% of them appearing once. Input material: naive CD4+ T cells sorted from blood. Subset reported: CD45RA+ positively selected. The source of these receptors is a young man in good health.

Here the CDR3 reads CASTLDLYGYTF. The CDR3 DNA follows: TGTGCCAGCACCCTTGATCTGTATGGCTACACCTTC. The chain combines TRBV28 with TRBJ1-2; D is ambiguous. The germline V gene encodes CDR1 MDHEN and CDR2 SYDVKM. CDR3 length equals 12 residues. Trimming removed 7 bases at V and 5 bases at J, with 11 bases between.

This chain joins TRBV6-5 and TRBJ2-7; TRBD1 matches at 7 bases. This CDR3 contains 15 residues. Germline lookup yields CDR1 MNHEY and CDR2 SVGAGI. The trim removed 5 bases at V and 1 base at J, leaving 8 bases unmatched. CDR3 sequence reads: CASSGSNRGSYEQYF. CDR3 nucleotide sequence: TGTGCCAGCAGTGGGTCAAACAGGGGTTCCTACGAGCAGTACTTC.

The V and J genes are TRBV19 and TRBJ2-1; D unclear. Trimming cost V 4 bases and J 6 bases, with 4 bases left between them. CDR1 is LNHDA, CDR2 SQIVND, per germline (reference sequence). This CDR3 spans 11 amino acids. CDR3: CASSRVNEQFF. The CDR3 DNA sequence: TGTGCCAGTAGTAGAGTCAATGAGCAGTTCTTC.

V is TRBV14 and J is TRBJ1-2; 7 bases line up with TRBD1. The trim removed 6 bases at V and 0 bases at J, leaving 13 bases unmatched. This CDR3 is built from 17 residues. Germline V gives CDR1 SGHDN, CDR2 FVKESK. CDR3 sequence: CASSLGGQQGTNYGYTF. Written as DNA, the CDR3 is TGTGCCAGCAGTCTTGGAGGTCAACAGGGGACTAACTATGGCTACACCTTC.

V usage is TRBV10-1 and J usage is TRBJ2-3, with D tentatively TRBD1 (5 bases). The CDR3 contains 13 residues. Germline CDR1 is WNHNN and CDR2 is SYGVQD (reference sequence). V dropped 5 bases and J dropped 6 bases, with 12 bases sitting between them. CDR3 sequence (DNA): TGCGCCAGCAGTAAGATATCAGGGGATACGCAGTATTTT. Its protein is CASSKISGDTQYF.

The chain has TRBV18 and TRBJ2-6, with D unresolved. The CDR3 sequence is 16 residues long. V was cut by 1 base and J by 2 bases, with 9 bases left in between. Germline V gives CDR1 KGHSH, CDR2 LQKENI. This chain's CDR3 is CASSPRSSAGANVLTF. CDR3 DNA: TGTGCCAGCTCACCACGCTCTTCCGCTGGGGCCAACGTCCTGACTTTC.

The V gene is TRBV5-1, the J gene TRBJ2-3; 7 bases agree with TRBD1. The CDR3 is 15 amino acids. Trimming removed 3 bases from V and 2 bases from J; junction bases left unmatched: 6. CDR1 is SGHRS, CDR2 YFSETQ, per germline. The CDR3 reads CASSSTGDLTDTQYF. The CDR3 DNA is TGCGCCAGCAGCTCTACAGGGGACCTCACAGATACGCAGTATTTT.

The chain employs TRBV7-9 and TRBJ1-4; D remains ambiguous. The CDR3 has 13 residues. Trimming cost V 4 bases and J 6 bases, with 9 bases left between them. Germline V gives CDR1 SEHNR, CDR2 FQNEAQ (reference sequence). The chain's CDR3 is CASSSGNYEKLFF. The CDR3 bases are TGTGCCAGCAGCTCCGGAAACTATGAAAAACTGTTTTTT.

DNA of the CDR3: TGCAGCGTTTTAAGGGATGGCTACACCTTC. Protein sequence: CSVLRDGYTF. The chain uses TRBV29-1 and TRBJ1-2, with D unclear. The CDR3 covers 10 residues. The V end lost 5 bases, the J end lost 6 bases, and 7 bases lay between the germline ends. Germline V lookup: CDR1 SQVTM, CDR2 ANQGSEA.

This chain joins TRBV7-2 and TRBJ2-1, with D tentatively TRBD2 (6 bases). The germline V and J ends were trimmed by 6 bases and 6 bases, with 24 bases remaining between them. CDR3 length: 17 residues. Germline V lookup: CDR1 SGHTA, CDR2 FQGNSA. The CDR3 region is CASRRRPGLGVSNEQFF. For the CDR3, the DNA is TGTGCCAGCAGACGTAGACCGGGACTCGGGGTCTCCAATGAGCAGTTCTTC.

As for this clone: Distinct nucleotide sequences in the sample also encode this CDR3. This sequence joins TRBV5-5 and TRBJ2-7, with a weak D call TRBD1 (6 bases). The CDR3 runs 15 residues. Germline V CDR1 and CDR2: SGHKS, YYEKEE (reference sequence). V was cut by 1 base and J by 0 bases, with 11 bases left in between. CDR3 residues: CASSLRSGASYEQYF. DNA of the CDR3: TGTGCCAGCAGCTTGCGGTCAGGGGCCTCCTACGAGCAGTACTTC.

The chain couples TRBV5-1 to TRBJ1-4; 7 nucleotides align to TRBD1. The length of the CDR3 is 15 residues. Germline CDR1 reads SGHRS; CDR2 reads YFSETQ. V gave up 4 bases and J gave up 8 bases; unmatched junction bases: 11. CDR3 nucleotide sequence: TGCGCCAGCAGCCGAGACCGGGACAGCAGGGAAAAACTGTTTTTT. Its protein is CASSRDRDSREKLFF.

This chain links TRBV7-9 with TRBJ1-1; D not resolved. V was pared by 2 bases and J by 3 bases, with 7 bases between. The germline V gene has CDR1 SEHNR and CDR2 FQNEAQ (reference sequence). The CDR3 contains 13 residues. The CDR3 spells CASSLPWDTEAFF. Written as DNA, the CDR3 is TGTGCCAGCAGCTTACCATGGGACACTGAAGCTTTCTTT.

The chain joins TRBV7-9 to TRBJ2-6; 9 bases align to TRBD1. Germline values: CDR1 SEHNR, CDR2 FQNEAQ (reference sequence). This CDR3 is built from 19 residues. V shed 1 base, J shed 4 bases, and the junction held 11 bases outside the gene matches. Here the CDR3 reads CASSLDPGTGTRGANVLTF. In DNA form, the CDR3 reads TGTGCCAGCAGCTTAGACCCTGGGACAGGGACGCGGGGGGCCAACGTCCTGACTTTC.

The chain couples TRBV5-8 to TRBJ2-3; either TRBD1 or TRBD2 may fit D (6 bases each). This CDR3 is 15 amino acids long. Trimming took off 3 bases at V and 3 bases at J, with 14 bases between the two ends. CDR1 and CDR2 from the germline V gene are SGHTS and YDEGEE. This chain's CDR3 is CASSSEGGTTDTQYF. The CDR3 bases are TGTGCCAGCAGCTCCGAAGGGGGGACAACAGATACGCAGTATTTT.

This clone appeared a single time. The genes are TRBV5-1 and TRBJ1-2, with 8 bases that match TRBD1. This CDR3 has 15 residues. J lost 10 bases, V lost 4 bases, and 15 bases had no gene match. CDR1 and CDR2 (germline): SGHRS, YFSETQ. CDR3 sequence: CASSRTGRGLVDYTF. CDR3 DNA: TGCGCCAGCAGCCGCACTGGCAGGGGGCTTGTAGACTACACCTTC.

Here the CDR3 reads CASSSGPKQYF. The CDR3 DNA is TGTGCCAGCAGCTCCGGACCAAAGCAGTACTTC. J is TRBJ2-7 and V is TRBV6-5; D is unresolved. This CDR3 comprises 11 residues. The V end was cut by 6 bases, the J end by 8 bases, with 11 bases between. CDR1 is MNHEY and CDR2 is SVGAGI in the germline V gene.

The chain is built from TRBV19 and TRBJ1-1; D possibly corresponds to TRBD1 (5 bases). V dropped 3 bases and J dropped 7 bases, with 12 bases sitting between them. CDR1 LNHDA and CDR2 SQIVND come from the germline V gene (reference sequence). The CDR3 is 13 residues long. This chain's CDR3 is CASSMSGHREAFF. In DNA form, the CDR3 reads TGTGCCAGTAGTATGAGCGGACACCGTGAAGCTTTCTTT. Based on the CDR3 plus reference TRBV19 and TRBJ1-1, the full variable domain is DGGITQSPKYLFRKEGQNVTLSCEQNLNHDAMYWYRQDPGQGLRLIYYSQIVNDFQKGDIAEGYSVSREKKESFPLTVTSAQKNPTAFYLCASSMSGHREAFFGQGTRLTVV.

The chain couples TRBV4-3 to TRBJ2-1; D might be TRBD2 (5 bases). This CDR3 region has 16 residues. Germline CDR1 LGHNA, CDR2 YSLEER. With 1 base removed from V and 9 bases from J, the gap between germline ends came to 19 bases. The CDR3 region is CASSQVVTRFNVEQFF. The CDR3 region has the DNA TGCGCCAGCAGCCAAGTCGTTACTAGATTTAACGTTGAGCAGTTCTTC.

V gene TRBV6-1 combines with J gene TRBJ1-5; no clear D. V was shortened by 7 bases and J by 5 bases, with 18 bases between the two germline ends. The CDR3 extends over 15 amino acids. The V gene's germline CDR1 is MNHNS and CDR2 SASEGT. The CDR3 here is CASTLREWRDQPQHF. CDR3 nucleotide sequence: TGTGCCAGCACGTTGAGGGAATGGAGGGATCAGCCCCAGCATTTT.

This chain connects TRBV2 to TRBJ1-2; 9 nucleotides align to TRBD1. Germline V lookup: CDR1 SNHLY, CDR2 FYNNEI. Trimming took 1 base from V and 8 from J; bases not matched to a gene: 8. The CDR3 runs 15 residues. As DNA, the CDR3 is TGTGCCAGCAGTGAAGAGCTAGGGACAGGGAAAGGCTACACCTTC. It translates to CASSEELGTGKGYTF.

The chain joins TRBV11-3 to TRBJ2-5, with D possibly being TRBD1 (8 bases). The CDR3 loop spans 19 amino acids. V shed 1 base and J shed 0 bases, with 21 bases lying between them. Germline CDR1 and CDR2: SGHNT and YENEEA. CDR3 DNA sequence: TGTGCCAGCAGCTTAGGACGGACAGGGCCTAGCGGTAACCAAGAGACCCAGTACTTC. Its protein is CASSLGRTGPSGNQETQYF.

V gene TRBV5-1 combines with J gene TRBJ2-3, with 14 bases aligning to TRBD2. Germline V CDR1 and CDR2: SGHRS, YFSETQ. The ends lost 0 bases at V and 8 bases at J; junction bases unmatched: 11. CDR3 length: 18 amino acids. The CDR3 region is CASSLAVSRLAGGSTQYF. The CDR3 DNA is TGCGCCAGCAGCTTGGCCGTTTCAAGACTAGCGGGAGGGAGTACGCAGTATTTT.

The DNA for the CDR3 is TGTGCCAGCAGCTCCCAGGGGGGAAACACTGAAGCTTTCTTT. Translated, it gives CASSSQGGNTEAFF. J is TRBJ1-1 and V is TRBV7-9; 7 nucleotides match TRBD1. Germline trimming cut 4 bases from V and 2 bases from J; bases unmatched to any gene: 4. The CDR3 runs to 14 residues. The germline CDR1 and CDR2 sequences are SEHNR and FQNEAQ (reference sequence).